This T cell receptor (beta chain) was identified during a study of monozygotic twins with inflammatory bowel disease. The germline gives CDR1 SGHDT, CDR2 YYEEEE. This CDR3 is built from 16 residues. Overall study findings and caveats: Neither one strong signal nor one clonotype associated with IBD was supported.

Turning to this clonotype: Antigen unknown.

One entry per CDR3 protein, without DNA, is what TCRdb gives after re-calling the 5' RACE reads. The table for this sample gives some 150,000 distinct CDR3 sequences. The sample taken for sequencing was blood. The chain links TRBV5-6 to TRBJ2-2; the D call of TRBD2 rests on TCRdb alone, since no DNA is present to check it. This receptor was obtained from a human donor with ulcerative colitis or Crohn's disease, or a healthy co-twin of an affected twin (not recorded which). The CDR3 sequence: CASSKLAGPATGELFF.